This T cell receptor beta chain stems from a study of siplizumab effects on memory and regulatory T cells. TCRdb's table, derived via immunoSEQ multiplex PCR, lists solely in-frame clones and lacks some. Of approximately 100,000 clones in the sample, around 90% are singletons; the top ten hold around 2.7%. With 3 bases clipped from V and 1 base from J, the junction kept 4 bases outside the gene matches. Germline V gene lookup returns CDR1 WNHNN and CDR2 SYGVQD (reference sequence). The CDR3 runs to 15 residues. The source material was CD4+ T cells sorted from blood. This receptor was obtained from a human donor in good health. Some clones in this sample may be carry-over from other donors' samples. The V gene is TRBV10-1, the J gene TRBJ2-3, with TRBD2 matching over 7 bases. DNA of the CDR3: TGCGCCAGCAGTGATACGGGGAGGGGCACAGATACGCAGTATTTT. Protein sequence: CASSDTGRGTDTQYF.